The count of the clone carrying this T cell receptor beta chain is one. No antigen is known for it. TCRdb processed the RT-PCR reads anew with MiXCR; each CDR3 protein has one entry. The table records 500,000 to 600,000 distinct CDR3 sequences, 10% to 15% of them present only once. CDR1 is SGHTA and CDR2 is FQGTGA in the germline V gene. CDR3 size: 15 residues. Deletions cut 2 bases from V and 8 bases from J, with 16 bases between. This entry is derived from a study of response to subunit inactivated influenza vaccine. The study, taken as a whole, reports: Authors suggested that a seasonal influenza vaccination recruits few new T cells each time.

V and J are TRBV7-3 and TRBJ2-1; D possibly corresponds to TRBD2 (6 bases). Sequenced material: PBMCs from blood, taken roughly 6 weeks after vaccination. The receptor comes from a man in his fifties or sixties who received an inactivated influenza vaccine. CDR3 loop: CASSLGTGPTYEQFF. DNA for the CDR3: TGTGCCAGCAGCTTAGGGACTGGTCCAACCTATGAGCAGTTCTTC.